This T cell receptor (beta chain) was captured by sequencing in a study of T cell changes during pregnancy in multiple sclerosis. With 5 bases removed from V and 4 bases from J, the gap between germline ends came to 17 bases. There are 16 residues in the CDR3. The germline V gene encodes CDR1 SGHTA and CDR2 FQGTGA. TCRdb keeps only in-frame clones here, not all; method: immunoSEQ multiplex PCR. Seen here are 55,000 to 70,000 clones, 85% to 95% observed once, and the top ten hold less than 4%. The sequence was collected from a female donor in good health, enrolled as a control in a pregnancy study. The chain has TRBV7-3 and TRBJ2-2, with a tentative D call TRBD2 (5 bases). The sample in question was CD8+ T cells from peripheral blood mononuclear cells, obtained in the third trimester of pregnancy. The CDR3 here is CASSPSVVGSTGELFF. CDR3 DNA: TGTGCCAGCAGCCCAAGCGTGGTGGGGAGCACCGGGGAGCTGTTTTTT.